The next 14 T cell receptor beta chains were all read from a single sample in a study of cytomegalovirus exposure and HLA in healthy donors. 13 Jbeta primers and 60 Vbeta primers were used for the PCR. The method was immunoSEQ multiplex PCR; TCRdb's version includes in-frame clones alone and lacks a portion of them. The table has 100,000 to 150,000 clones, more than 70% seen once. Specimen: PBMCs. These receptor sequences come from a middle-aged man in good health and CMV-seropositive.

The V and J genes are TRBV7-9 and TRBJ1-1; tentative D call: TRBD1 (5 bases). Trimming took 2 bases from V and 0 from J, leaving 10 bases between them. Germline-derived CDR1 and CDR2 are SEHNR and FQNEAQ (reference sequence). The length of the CDR3 is 15 residues. The CDR3 loop is CASSLIGQMNTEAFF. CDR3 coding DNA: TGTGCCAGCAGCTTAATCGGACAAATGAACACTGAAGCTTTCTTT.

The chain couples TRBV5-1 to TRBJ2-3, with 10 bases identical to TRBD2. Germline trimming cut 1 base from V and 0 bases from J; bases unmatched to any gene: 5. Germline assignment: CDR1 SGHRS and CDR2 YFSETQ. The CDR3 covers 17 residues. The CDR3 is CASSLTLAGASTDTQYF. In DNA form, the CDR3 reads TGCGCCAGCAGCTTGACGCTAGCGGGGGCTAGCACAGATACGCAGTATTTT.

The chain joins TRBV7-9 to TRBJ2-7; 8 bases fit TRBD1. This CDR3 contains 14 residues. Trimming removed 5 bases from V and 2 bases from J; junction bases left unmatched: 5. Germline V gives CDR1 SEHNR, CDR2 FQNEAQ (reference sequence). Written as DNA, the CDR3 is TGTGCCAGCAGCCGTGAACAGGGGGCCTACGAGCAGTACTTC. Its translation is CASSREQGAYEQYF.

Only one count was recorded for this clone. The same CDR3 is also encoded by other DNA sequences in this sample. The gene calls are TRBV4-2 and TRBJ1-1; D remains unclear. The V gene lost 0 bases and the J gene lost 0 bases, with 8 bases spanning the gap. CDR3 length: 15 residues. Germline V gene sequence: CDR1 LGHNA, CDR2 YNFKEQ. CDR3 residues: CASSQEPQMNTEAFF. The CDR3 DNA follows: TGTGCCAGCAGCCAAGAACCACAGATGAACACTGAAGCTTTCTTT.

This clone was seen more than once but under ten times. The chain recombines TRBV5-1 with TRBJ2-3, with 9 bases matching TRBD1. V trimming: 4 bases; J trimming: 3 bases; junction bases outside the gene matches: 9. The germline V gene encodes CDR1 SGHRS and CDR2 YFSETQ. This CDR3 region has 16 residues. The CDR3, as DNA: TGCGCCAGCAGCCACGTAACAGGGGGCGGAACAGATACGCAGTATTTT. It codes for CASSHVTGGGTDTQYF.

In its sample, this clone was seen once. The rearrangement joins TRBV19 to TRBJ2-1; 7 bases fit TRBD1. CDR3 size: 16 residues. V lost 1 base, J lost 0 bases, and 3 bases stayed unmatched. Germline CDR1 reads LNHDA; CDR2 reads SQIVND (reference sequence). The CDR3 is CASSIGTGVSYNEQFF. The CDR3 DNA is TGTGCCAGTAGTATAGGAACAGGGGTCTCCTACAATGAGCAGTTCTTC.

The chain carries TRBV7-8 and TRBJ1-2; 9 bases fit TRBD1. After removal of 5 bases from V and 4 bases from J, the junction contained 8 bases not matched to a gene. Germline CDR1 reads SGHVS; CDR2 reads FQNEAQ. The CDR3 runs to 15 residues. DNA for the CDR3: TGTGCCAGCAGCGCAGGACAGGGGTTCTCCTATGGCTACACCTTC. Protein sequence: CASSAGQGFSYGYTF.

V usage is TRBV4-1 and J usage is TRBJ2-5; D not certain. Germline CDR1 MGHRA, CDR2 YSYEKL. The CDR3 contains 13 residues. Trimming took 0 bases from V and 13 from J, leaving 15 bases between them. This CDR3 is CASSQDERAQRYF. CDR3 sequence (DNA): TGCGCCAGCAGCCAAGATGAACGAGCGCAACGGTACTTC.

As for this clone: A junction end diverges from the germline sequence, so it may reflect a read error. V gene TRBV7-7 combines with J gene TRBJ2-5; 8 bases match TRBD1. The CDR3 is made up of 15 amino acids. From germline, CDR1 is SSHAT and CDR2 FNYEAQ (reference sequence). CDR3 nucleotide sequence: TGTGCTAGCAGCCCCCGGACAGGGACGCAAGAGACCCAGTACTTC. Amino acid sequence: CASSPRTGTQETQYF.

This clone has just a few counts. This chain uses TRBV29-1 with TRBJ1-4; 7 bases map to TRBD1. V lost 6 bases and J lost 0; bases outside the gene matches: 7. Germline lookup yields CDR1 SQVTM and CDR2 ANQGSEA. This CDR3 has 15 residues. CDR3 sequence: CSVWDSYTTNEKLFF. For the CDR3, the DNA is TGCAGCGTCTGGGACAGCTACACAACTAATGAAAAACTGTTTTTT.

The rearrangement joins TRBV7-2 to TRBJ2-7; TRBD2 agrees at 12 bases. Looked up from germline, CDR1 is SGHTA and CDR2 is FQGNSA. The V gene end was trimmed by 1 base and the J gene end by 4 bases; junction bases not matched to a gene: 5. This CDR3 is 16 amino acids long. CDR3 residues: CASSLGSSGRVYEQYF. The CDR3 DNA reads as TGTGCCAGCAGCTTAGGGTCTAGCGGGAGGGTATACGAGCAGTACTTC. Combining the CDR3 with reference TRBV7-2 and TRBJ2-7 gives the whole variable domain GAGVSQSPSNKVTEKGKDVELRCDPISGHTALYWYRQSLGQGLEFLIYFQGNSAPDKSGLPSDRFSAERTGGSVSTLTIQRTQQEDSAVYLCASSLGSSGRVYEQYFGPGTRLTVT.

In regard to this clone: Different DNA sequences within this sample yield the same CDR3. The CDR3, as DNA: TGCGCCAGCAGCTTGGGACTAGCGGGGAACTCCTACAATGAGCAGTTCTTC. Amino acid sequence: CASSLGLAGNSYNEQFF. The chain recombines TRBV5-1 with TRBJ2-1, with 11 bases fitting TRBD2. The CDR3 is 17 amino acids. V was pared by 0 bases and J by 0 bases, with 2 bases of the junction left unmatched. CDR1 is SGHRS, CDR2 YFSETQ, per germline.

The V call is TRBV19, the J call TRBJ1-3; D gene ambiguous. The CDR3 sequence is 14 residues long. Trimming stripped 1 base from V and 3 bases from J, with 7 bases between. Germline V gene lookup returns CDR1 LNHDA and CDR2 SQIVND (reference sequence). The CDR3 is CASSIAGGGNTIYF. Written as DNA, the CDR3 is TGTGCCAGTAGTATAGCGGGTGGTGGAAACACCATATATTTT.

V usage is TRBV14 and J usage is TRBJ1-4; 10 nucleotides match TRBD1. CDR1 SGHDN and CDR2 FVKESK come from the germline V gene. J was trimmed by 11 bases and V by 4 bases; bases with no gene match: 13. This CDR3 region has 16 residues. The CDR3 sequence: CASSPYSGTGVYKLFF. CDR3 nucleotides: TGTGCCAGCAGCCCTTACTCCGGGACAGGGGTGTATAAACTGTTTTTT.